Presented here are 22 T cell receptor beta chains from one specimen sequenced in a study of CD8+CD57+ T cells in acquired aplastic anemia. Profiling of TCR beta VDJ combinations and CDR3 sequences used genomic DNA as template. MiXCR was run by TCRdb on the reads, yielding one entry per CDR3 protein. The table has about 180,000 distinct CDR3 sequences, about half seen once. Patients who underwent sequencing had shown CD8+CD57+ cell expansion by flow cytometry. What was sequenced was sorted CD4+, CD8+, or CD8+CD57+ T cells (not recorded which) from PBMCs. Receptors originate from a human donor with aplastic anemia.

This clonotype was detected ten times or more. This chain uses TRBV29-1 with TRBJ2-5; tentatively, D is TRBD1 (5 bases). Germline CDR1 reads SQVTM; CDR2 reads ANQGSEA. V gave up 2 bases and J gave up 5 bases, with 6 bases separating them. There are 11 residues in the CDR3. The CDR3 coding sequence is TGCAGCGTTGAAAAGGGGGAGACCCAGTACTTC. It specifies CSVEKGETQYF.

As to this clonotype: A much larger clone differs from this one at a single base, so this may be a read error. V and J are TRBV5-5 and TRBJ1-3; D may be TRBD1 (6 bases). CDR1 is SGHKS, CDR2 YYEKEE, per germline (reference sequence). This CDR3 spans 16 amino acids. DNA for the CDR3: TGTGCCAGCAGCTCGGCTCCAGGACAGCCTGGAAGCACCATATATTTT. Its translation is CASSSAPGQPGSTIYF.

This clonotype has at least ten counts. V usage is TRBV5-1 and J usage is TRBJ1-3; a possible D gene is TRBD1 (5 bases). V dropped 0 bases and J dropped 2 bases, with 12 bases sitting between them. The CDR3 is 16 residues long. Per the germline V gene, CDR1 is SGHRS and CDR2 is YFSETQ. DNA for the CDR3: TGCGCCAGCAGCTTGGGGCAGGGAACGGCTGGAAACACCATATATTTT. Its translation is CASSLGQGTAGNTIYF.

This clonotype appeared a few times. The CDR3 is CAIQGARDTGELFF. DNA of the CDR3: TGTGCCATACAGGGGGCGCGGGACACCGGGGAGCTGTTTTTT. The chain couples TRBV10-3 to TRBJ2-2, with 9 bases aligning to TRBD1. Losses at the gene ends were 9 bases for V and 3 bases for J; bases not matched to a gene: 5. The length of the CDR3 is 14 residues. The germline V gene encodes CDR1 ENHRY and CDR2 SYGVKD.

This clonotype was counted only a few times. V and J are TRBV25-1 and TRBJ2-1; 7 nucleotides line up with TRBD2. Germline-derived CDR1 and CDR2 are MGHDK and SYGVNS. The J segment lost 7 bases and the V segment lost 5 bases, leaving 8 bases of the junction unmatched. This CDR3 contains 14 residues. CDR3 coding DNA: TGTGCCAGCAGTAAGCGGGGAAGGAATAATGAGCAGTTCTTC. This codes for CASSKRGRNNEQFF. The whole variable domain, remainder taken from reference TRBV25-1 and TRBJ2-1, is EADIYQTPRYLVIGTGKKITLECSQTMGHDKMYWYQQDPGMELHLIHYSYGVNSTEKGDLSSESTVSRIRTEHFPLTLESARPSHTSQYLCASSKRGRNNEQFFGPGTRLTVL.

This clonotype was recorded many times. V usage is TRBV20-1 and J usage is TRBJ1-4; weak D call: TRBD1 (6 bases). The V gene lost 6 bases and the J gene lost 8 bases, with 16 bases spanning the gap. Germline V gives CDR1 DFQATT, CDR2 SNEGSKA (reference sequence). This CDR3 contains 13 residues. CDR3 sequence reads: CSAATGGEEKLFF. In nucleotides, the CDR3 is TGCAGTGCCGCGACAGGAGGGGAAGAAAAACTGTTTTTT.

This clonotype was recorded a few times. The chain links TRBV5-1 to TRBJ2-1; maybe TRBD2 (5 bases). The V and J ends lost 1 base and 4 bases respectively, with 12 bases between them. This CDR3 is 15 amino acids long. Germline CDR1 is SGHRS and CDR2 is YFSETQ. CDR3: CASSLLGTSYNEQFF. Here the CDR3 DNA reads TGCGCCAGCAGCTTGTTAGGTACTAGTTACAATGAGCAGTTCTTC.

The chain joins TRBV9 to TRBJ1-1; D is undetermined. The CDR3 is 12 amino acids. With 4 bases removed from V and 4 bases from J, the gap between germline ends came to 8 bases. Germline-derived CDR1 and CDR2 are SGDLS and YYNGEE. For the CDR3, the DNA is TGTGCCAGCAGCCCCTTTAGCACTGAAGCTTTCTTT. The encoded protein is CASSPFSTEAFF.

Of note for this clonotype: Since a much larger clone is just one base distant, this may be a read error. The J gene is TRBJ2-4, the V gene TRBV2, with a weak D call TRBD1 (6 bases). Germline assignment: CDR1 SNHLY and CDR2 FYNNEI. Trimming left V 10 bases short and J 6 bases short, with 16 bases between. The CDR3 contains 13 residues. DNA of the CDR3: TGTGCCACCCTCGGTACAGGGTCAAACATTCAGTACTTC. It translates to CATLGTGSNIQYF. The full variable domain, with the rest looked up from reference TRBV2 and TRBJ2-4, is EPEVTQTPSHQVTQMGQEVILRCVPISNHLYFYWYRQILGQKVEFLVSFYNNEISEKSEIFDDQFSVERPDGSNFTLKIRSTKLEDSAMYFCATLGTGSNIQYFGAGTRLSVL.

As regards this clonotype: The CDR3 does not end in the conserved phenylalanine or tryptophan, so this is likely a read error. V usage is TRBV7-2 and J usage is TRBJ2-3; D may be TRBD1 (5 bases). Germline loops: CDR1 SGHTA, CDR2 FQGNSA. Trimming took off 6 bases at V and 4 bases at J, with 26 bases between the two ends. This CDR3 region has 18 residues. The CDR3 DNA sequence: TGTGCCAGCAGTTCCTTAGATCCAGGGTCTGCTAACGCAGATACGCAGTATTGT. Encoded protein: CASSSLDPGSANADTQYC.

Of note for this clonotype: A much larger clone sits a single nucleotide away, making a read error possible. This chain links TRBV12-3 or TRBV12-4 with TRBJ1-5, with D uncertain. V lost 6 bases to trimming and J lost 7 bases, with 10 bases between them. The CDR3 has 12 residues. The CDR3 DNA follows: TGTGCCAGCAGGATAGGCCGCCAGCCCCAGCATTTT. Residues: CASRIGRQPQHF.

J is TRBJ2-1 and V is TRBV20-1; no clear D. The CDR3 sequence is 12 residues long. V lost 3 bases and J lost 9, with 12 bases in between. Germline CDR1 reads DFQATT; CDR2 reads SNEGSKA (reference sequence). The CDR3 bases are TGCAGTGCTAGGAAAACAACAATTGAGCAGTTCTTC. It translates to CSARKTTIEQFF.

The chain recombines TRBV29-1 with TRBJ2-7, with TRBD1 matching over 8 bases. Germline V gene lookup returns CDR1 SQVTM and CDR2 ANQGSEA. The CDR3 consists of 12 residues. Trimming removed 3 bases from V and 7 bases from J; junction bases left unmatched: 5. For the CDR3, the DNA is TGCAGCGTTGAGGGCAGGGGGCGAGAGCAGTACTTC. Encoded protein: CSVEGRGREQYF.

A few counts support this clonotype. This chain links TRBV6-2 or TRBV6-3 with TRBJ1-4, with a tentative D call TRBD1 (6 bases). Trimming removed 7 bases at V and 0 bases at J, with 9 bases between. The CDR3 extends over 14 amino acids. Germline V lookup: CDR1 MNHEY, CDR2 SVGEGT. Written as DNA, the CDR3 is TGTGCCAGCAACGACAGGCCAACTAATGAAAAACTGTTTTTT. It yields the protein CASNDRPTNEKLFF.

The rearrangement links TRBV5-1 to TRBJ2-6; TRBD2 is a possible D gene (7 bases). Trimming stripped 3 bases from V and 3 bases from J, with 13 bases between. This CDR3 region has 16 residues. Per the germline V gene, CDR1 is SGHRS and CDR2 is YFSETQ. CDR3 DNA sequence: TGCGCCAGCAGCTCGGGGGGCGTAGGTGGGGCCAACGTCCTGACTTTC. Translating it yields CASSSGGVGGANVLTF.

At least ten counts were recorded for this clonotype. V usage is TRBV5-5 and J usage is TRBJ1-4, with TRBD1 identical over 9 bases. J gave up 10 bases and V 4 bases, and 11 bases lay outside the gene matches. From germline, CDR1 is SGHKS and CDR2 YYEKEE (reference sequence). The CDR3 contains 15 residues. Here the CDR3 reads CASSATTGTGIKLFF. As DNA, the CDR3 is TGTGCCAGCAGCGCAACCACCGGGACAGGGATAAAACTGTTTTTT.

DNA of the CDR3: TGTGCCAGTAGTATAAAGGAGACCGGGGAGCTGTTTTTT. Its protein product is CASSIKETGELFF. This chain joins TRBV19 and TRBJ2-2; no definite D call. V lost 2 bases and J 5 bases, leaving 6 bases between the germline ends. Germline V CDR1 and CDR2: LNHDA, SQIVND (reference sequence). The CDR3 has 13 residues.

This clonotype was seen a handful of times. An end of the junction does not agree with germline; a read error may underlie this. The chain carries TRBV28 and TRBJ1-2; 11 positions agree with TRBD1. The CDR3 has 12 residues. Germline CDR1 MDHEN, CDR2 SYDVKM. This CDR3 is CASRRGQGAGVF. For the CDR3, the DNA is TGTGCCAGCAGAAGAGGACAGGGGGCAGGAGTCTTC.

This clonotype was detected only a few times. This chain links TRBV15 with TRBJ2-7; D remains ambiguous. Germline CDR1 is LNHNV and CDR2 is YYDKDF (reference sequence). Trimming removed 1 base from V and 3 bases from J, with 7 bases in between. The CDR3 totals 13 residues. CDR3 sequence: CATSRVSDYEQYF. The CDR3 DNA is TGTGCCACCAGCAGAGTTTCAGACTACGAGCAGTACTTC.

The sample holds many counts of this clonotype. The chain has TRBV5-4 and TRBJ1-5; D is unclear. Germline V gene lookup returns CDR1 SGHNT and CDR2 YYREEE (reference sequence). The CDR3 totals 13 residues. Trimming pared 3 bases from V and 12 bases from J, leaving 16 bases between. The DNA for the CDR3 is TGTGCCAGCAGCTCGGGAGCCGAAATGATCCAGCATTTT. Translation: CASSSGAEMIQHF.

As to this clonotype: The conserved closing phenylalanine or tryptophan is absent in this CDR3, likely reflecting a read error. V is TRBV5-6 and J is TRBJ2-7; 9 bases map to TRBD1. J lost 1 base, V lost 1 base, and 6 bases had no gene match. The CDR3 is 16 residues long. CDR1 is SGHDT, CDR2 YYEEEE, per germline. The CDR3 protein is CASSLPGQGPSYEQYL. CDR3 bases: TGTGCCAGCAGCTTGCCAGGACAGGGGCCTTCCTACGAGCAGTACCTC.

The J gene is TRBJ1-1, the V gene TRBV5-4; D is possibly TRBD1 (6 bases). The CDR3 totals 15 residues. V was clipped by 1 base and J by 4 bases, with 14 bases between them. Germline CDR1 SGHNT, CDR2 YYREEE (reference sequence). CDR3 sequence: CASSLQARGATEAFF. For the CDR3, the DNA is TGTGCCAGCAGCTTGCAGGCCAGGGGTGCCACTGAAGCTTTCTTT.